This paragraph reports one TCR beta chain. The data originate from a study of control samples from healthy donors and cancer patients. Germline V gives CDR1 MDHEN, CDR2 SYDVKM. The CDR3 has 11 amino acids. Trimming took off 4 bases at V and 7 bases at J, with 8 bases between the two ends. Assay used: immunoSEQ multiplex PCR; TCRdb lists only in-frame clones, some missing. The sample has 100,000 or so clones; roughly 86% are singletons. The chain employs TRBV28 and TRBJ2-7, with unresolved D. The specimen sequenced was blood. The clonotype was recovered from a woman aged 55-69 years in good health. This CDR3 reads CASSSTKEQYF. The DNA of the CDR3 is TGTGCCAGCAGTTCGACGAAGGAGCAGTACTTC.